The 25 T cell receptor beta chains below were found in one sample sequenced in a study of technical replicates of blood from a few donors. TCRdb keeps only in-frame clones here, not all; method: immunoSEQ multiplex PCR. The sample holds about 62,000 clones, roughly 89% seen once. Sequencing was done on a sample of PBMCs. The receptors were gathered from a human donor in good health. Some clones in this sample may be carry-over from other donors' samples.

This sequence joins TRBV7-8 and TRBJ2-7, with D possibly matching TRBD1 (6 bases). CDR3 length: 17 amino acids. With 5 bases removed from V and 0 bases from J, the gap between germline ends came to 20 bases. CDR1 is SGHVS and CDR2 is FQNEAQ in the germline V gene. The CDR3 protein is CASSPSSGTKYSYEQYF. DNA of the CDR3: TGTGCCAGCAGCCCATCCTCCGGGACAAAGTACTCCTACGAGCAGTACTTC.

Only a few counts were recorded for this clone. Written as DNA, the CDR3 is TGTGCCAGCTCACCACGAACAGGGCTCACTGAAGCTTTCTTT. The encoded protein is CASSPRTGLTEAFF. The chain has TRBV18 and TRBJ1-1; tentatively, D is TRBD1 (6 bases). Looked up from germline, CDR1 is KGHSH and CDR2 is LQKENI. The CDR3 totals 14 residues. The germline V and J ends were trimmed by 1 base and 4 bases, with 10 bases remaining between them.

The rearrangement uses TRBV10-3 and TRBJ1-2; unclear D gene. Trimming removed 2 bases at V and 7 bases at J, with 17 bases between. CDR1 ENHRY and CDR2 SYGVKD come from the germline V gene. The CDR3 extends over 15 amino acids. The DNA for the CDR3 is TGTGCCATCAGTGAGACCCTTGCGGGAGTTCTTGGCTACACCTTC. Protein product: CAISETLAGVLGYTF.

This chain joins TRBV30 and TRBJ1-2, with TRBD1 matching over 9 bases. This CDR3 is 14 amino acids long. CDR1 is GTSNPN and CDR2 is SVGIG in the germline V gene (reference sequence). Trimming at V came to 3 bases and at J to 8 bases, leaving 10 bases not matched to a gene. The CDR3 sequence: CAWRGETGGRGYTF. CDR3 coding DNA: TGTGCCTGGAGAGGGGAGACAGGGGGACGAGGCTACACCTTC.

The chain is built from TRBV5-1 and TRBJ2-7; TRBD2 aligns across 10 bases. CDR1 is SGHRS and CDR2 is YFSETQ in the germline V gene. This CDR3 contains 17 residues. V gave up 0 bases and J gave up 4 bases; unmatched junction bases: 10. The CDR3 loop reads CASSLVPSGSVSYEQYF. The CDR3 DNA reads as TGCGCCAGCAGCTTGGTACCTAGCGGGAGCGTCTCATACGAGCAGTACTTC.

V usage is TRBV5-1 and J usage is TRBJ2-5, with 11 bases fitting TRBD1. The CDR3 covers 16 residues. V was clipped by 4 bases and J by 5 bases; unmatched bases: 10. Germline lookup yields CDR1 SGHRS and CDR2 YFSETQ. CDR3 protein: CASSPGQGATWETQYF. DNA for the CDR3: TGCGCCAGCAGCCCAGGACAGGGGGCGACTTGGGAGACCCAGTACTTC. Using reference TRBV5-1 and TRBJ2-5 for the parts outside the CDR3, the full variable domain is KAGVTQTPRYLIKTRGQQVTLSCSPISGHRSVSWYQQTPGQGLQFLFEYFSETQRNKGNFPGRFSGRQFSNSRSEMNVSTLELGDSALYLCASSPGQGATWETQYFGPGTRLLVL.

The rearrangement uses TRBV4-2 and TRBJ2-1; weak D call: TRBD1 (5 bases). This CDR3 is built from 14 residues. Germline CDR1 is LGHNA and CDR2 is YNFKEQ. The ends were cut back, 4 bases at V and 7 bases at J, with 14 bases in the middle. In nucleotides, the CDR3 is TGTGCCAGCAGCCCACTGGGGCTGTGGAATGAGCAGTTCTTC. Translation gives CASSPLGLWNEQFF.

The chain has TRBV7-8 and TRBJ2-5; D is perhaps TRBD1 (6 bases). Trimming took off 3 bases at V and 1 base at J, with 9 bases between the two ends. CDR3 length: 14 residues. Germline V lookup: CDR1 SGHVS, CDR2 FQNEAQ. The CDR3 region has the DNA TGTGCCAGCAGCTTTGGGACAACCCAAGAGACCCAGTACTTC. Translation: CASSFGTTQETQYF.

The gene calls are TRBV25-1 and TRBJ1-3; D unclear. CDR1 is MGHDK, CDR2 SYGVNS, per germline. The CDR3 runs 14 residues. V was trimmed by 2 bases and J by 7 bases, leaving 12 bases between them. The CDR3 nucleotides are TGTGCCAGCAGTGAAGAATACAGAAGCAACACCATATATTTT. Translating gives CASSEEYRSNTIYF.

V and J are TRBV6-6 and TRBJ1-6; D is possibly TRBD1 (6 bases). This CDR3 contains 15 residues. Germline CDR1 MNHNY, CDR2 SVGAGI (reference sequence). V lost 0 bases, J lost 9 bases, and 12 bases lay in between. Written as DNA, the CDR3 is TGTGCCAGCAGTTACTCGACACAGGGAACTTCACCCCTCCACTTT. Protein product: CASSYSTQGTSPLHF.

The chain links TRBV7-9 to TRBJ2-5; 8 bases align to TRBD2. Germline CDR1 SEHNR, CDR2 FQNEAQ (reference sequence). Trimming took 2 bases from V and 5 from J; bases not matched to a gene: 7. CDR3 length: 15 amino acids. The CDR3 nucleotides read TGTGCCAGCAGCTTACTGGCGGGAGGTGTGGAGACCCAGTACTTC. This encodes CASSLLAGGVETQYF.

The chain recombines TRBV7-9 with TRBJ2-3; 7 nucleotides match TRBD1. This CDR3 spans 14 amino acids. The V gene end was trimmed by 5 bases and the J gene end by 6 bases; junction bases not matched to a gene: 8. Per the germline V gene, CDR1 is SEHNR and CDR2 is FQNEAQ (reference sequence). In DNA form, the CDR3 reads TGTGCCAGCAGCGAACGGGACAGCCCCGATACGCAGTATTTT. It specifies CASSERDSPDTQYF.

This clone has a single count. The J gene is TRBJ2-7, the V gene TRBV11-2, with a possible D match to TRBD1 (5 bases). Trimming took off 2 bases at V and 0 bases at J, with 11 bases between the two ends. From germline, CDR1 is SGHAT and CDR2 FQNNGV. The CDR3 runs to 15 residues. This CDR3 reads CASSLIQGSSYEQYF. CDR3 coding DNA: TGTGCCAGCAGCTTAATCCAGGGCAGCTCCTACGAGCAGTACTTC.

This sequence joins TRBV27 and TRBJ2-5; the D gene is possibly TRBD2 (5 bases). Trimming removed 2 bases from V and 5 bases from J, with 12 bases in between. Germline V gene lookup returns CDR1 MNHEY and CDR2 SMNVEV (reference sequence). The CDR3 has 14 residues. CDR3 in amino acids: CASSLDPSGETQYF. The DNA of the CDR3 is TGTGCCAGCAGTTTAGACCCCTCGGGGGAGACCCAGTACTTC.

The chain is built from TRBV11-2 and TRBJ1-2; D is possibly TRBD1 (6 bases). The CDR3 spans 13 residues. Germline-derived CDR1 and CDR2 are SGHAT and FQNNGV. Trimming removed 5 bases at V and 3 bases at J, with 10 bases between. This CDR3 is CASSPKGDYGYTF. The CDR3 DNA reads as TGTGCCAGCAGCCCGAAGGGGGACTATGGCTACACCTTC.

This chain joins TRBV6-1 and TRBJ2-3; TRBD2 agrees at 10 bases. Germline V gene data show CDR1 as MNHNS and CDR2 as SASEGT. V was clipped by 6 bases and J by 0 bases; unmatched bases: 0. The CDR3 length is 14 residues. CDR3 DNA sequence: TGTGCCAGCAGGACTAGCGGGAGCACAGATACGCAGTATTTT. As protein: CASRTSGSTDTQYF.

The chain joins TRBV6-6 to TRBJ1-1; a possible D gene is TRBD1 (6 bases). This CDR3 comprises 15 residues. V shed 8 bases and J shed 7 bases, with 23 bases lying between them. The germline gives CDR1 MNHNY, CDR2 SVGAGI (reference sequence). CDR3 sequence (DNA): TGTGCCAGCCTAGGGGGGGTTCGGGTCGGCAATGAAGCTTTCTTT. It codes for CASLGGVRVGNEAFF.

The rearrangement links TRBV7-2 to TRBJ2-1; 12 positions match TRBD2. The CDR3 spans 15 residues. Unmatched junction bases numbered 1, after V lost 4 bases and J lost 3 bases. Germline loops: CDR1 SGHTA, CDR2 FQGNSA. Here the CDR3 reads CASSSLAGGYNEQFF. In nucleotides, the CDR3 is TGTGCCAGCAGCTCACTAGCGGGGGGCTACAATGAGCAGTTCTTC.

The rearrangement joins TRBV7-9 to TRBJ2-3; 11 bases map to TRBD2. The V segment lost 5 bases and the J segment 5 bases; nucleotides outside the gene matches: 3. Germline CDR1 SEHNR, CDR2 FQNEAQ (reference sequence). CDR3 length: 14 residues. This CDR3 reads CASSLGLAGDTQYF. The DNA for the CDR3 is TGTGCCAGCAGCCTCGGACTAGCGGGAGATACGCAGTATTTT.

CDR3 DNA sequence: TGTGCCAGTAGTATAGATCTAGCGGGATCCTACGAGCAGTACTTC. Encoded protein: CASSIDLAGSYEQYF. The chain combines TRBV19 with TRBJ2-7, with 9 bases fitting TRBD2. CDR3 length equals 15 residues. With 0 bases clipped from V and 1 base from J, the junction kept 1 base outside the gene matches. Germline V lookup: CDR1 LNHDA, CDR2 SQIVND (reference sequence).

This clone appeared once. The rearrangement joins TRBV5-1 to TRBJ2-5; 9 bases are shared with TRBD2. After removal of 1 base from V and 1 base from J, the junction contained 5 bases not matched to a gene. Germline V gene data show CDR1 as SGHRS and CDR2 as YFSETQ. The CDR3 spans 16 residues. CDR3 in DNA: TGCGCCAGCAGCTTGAGCCTAGCGGGGTTCCAAGAGACCCAGTACTTC. Translating it yields CASSLSLAGFQETQYF.

With respect to this clone: The junction and the germline gene differ at one end; a read error may be behind it. CDR3: CASSYGTGTSFLLF. The CDR3 bases are TGCGCCAGCAGTTACGGGACAGGGACAAGTTTTCTCCTATTT. The chain uses TRBV5-1 and TRBJ1-1, with TRBD1 matching over 9 bases. The germline V gene has CDR1 SGHRS and CDR2 YFSETQ. The length of the CDR3 is 14 residues.

This chain joins TRBV4-3 and TRBJ2-2, with D maybe TRBD1 (7 bases). Trimming shortened V by 0 bases and J by 4 bases, and 12 bases separated the two germline ends. The CDR3 contains 16 residues. The germline CDR1 and CDR2 sequences are LGHNA and YSLEER. CDR3 protein: CASSQEPGGTTGELFF. The CDR3 DNA sequence: TGCGCCAGCAGCCAAGAACCAGGGGGGACCACCGGGGAGCTGTTTTTT.

In this sample, this clone turned up once. The chain joins TRBV7-2 to TRBJ2-2, with TRBD2 matching over 10 bases. The V gene end was trimmed by 3 bases and the J gene end by 1 base; junction bases not matched to a gene: 5. Looked up from germline, CDR1 is SGHTA and CDR2 is FQGNSA. The CDR3 has 17 residues. The CDR3 nucleotides read TGTGCCAGCAGCTTCCCTAGCGGGGGCCGGAACACCGGGGAGCTGTTTTTT. It translates to CASSFPSGGRNTGELFF.

The V gene is TRBV11-2, the J gene TRBJ1-2; D is ambiguous. V was trimmed by 5 bases and J by 3 bases, leaving 7 bases between them. Germline CDR1 SGHAT, CDR2 FQNNGV. The CDR3 extends over 12 amino acids. The CDR3 coding sequence is TGTGCCAGCAGCGCAGGCGACTATGGCTACACCTTC. This gives the protein CASSAGDYGYTF. The variable domain in full, completed from reference TRBV11-2 and TRBJ1-2, reads EAGVAQSPRYKIIEKRQSVAFWCNPISGHATLYWYQQILGQGPKLLIQFQNNGVVDDSQLPKDRFSAERLKGVDSTLKIQPAKLEDSAVYLCASSAGDYGYTFGSGTRLTVV.